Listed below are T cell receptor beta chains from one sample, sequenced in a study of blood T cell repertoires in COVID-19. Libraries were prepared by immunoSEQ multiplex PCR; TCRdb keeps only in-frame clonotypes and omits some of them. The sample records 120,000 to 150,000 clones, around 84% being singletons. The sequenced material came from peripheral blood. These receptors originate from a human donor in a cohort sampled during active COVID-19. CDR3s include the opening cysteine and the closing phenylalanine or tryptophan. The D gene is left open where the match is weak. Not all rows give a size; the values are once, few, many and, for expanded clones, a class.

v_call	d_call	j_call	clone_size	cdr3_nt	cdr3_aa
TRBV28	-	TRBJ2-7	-	TGTGCCAGCAGGGACAGCTTGGAGCAGTACTTC	CASRDSLEQYF
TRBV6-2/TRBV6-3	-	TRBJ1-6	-	TGTGCCAGCAGTTACGCGGGGAATTCACCCCTCCACTTT	CASSYAGNSPLHF
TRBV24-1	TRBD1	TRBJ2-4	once	TGTGCCACCAGTTCCGGGACAGGGGGTATAGCCAAAAACATTCAGTACTTC	CATSSGTGGIAKNIQYF
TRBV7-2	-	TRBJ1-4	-	TGTGCCAGCAGCTTAGAAGGCGGGCTTAATGAAAAACTGTTTTTT	CASSLEGGLNEKLFF
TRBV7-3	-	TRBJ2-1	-	TGTGCCAGCAGCTTAATGCAGGGGAGCGATGAGCAGTTCTTC	CASSLMQGSDEQFF
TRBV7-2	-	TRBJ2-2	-	TGTGCCAGCAGCTCCCGACTACCTACCTACACCGGGGAGCTGTTTTTT	CASSSRLPTYTGELFF
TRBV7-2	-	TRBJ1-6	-	TGTGCCAGCAGCTATAGGGGAGGGGGTTATAATTCACCCCTCCACTTT	CASSYRGGGYNSPLHF
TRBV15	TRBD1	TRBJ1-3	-	TGTGCCACCAGCAGAGCCTACAGGGGGCCGGGAAACACCATATATTTT	CATSRAYRGPGNTIYF
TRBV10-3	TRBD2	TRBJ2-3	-	TGTGCCATCAGTGACTCCCTTCGCAGCGGGGGTGGAGATACGCAGTATTTT	CAISDSLRSGGGDTQYF
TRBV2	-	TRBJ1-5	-	TGTGCCAGCATGAGAGCGAGCAATCAGCCCCAGCATTTT	CASMRASNQPQHF
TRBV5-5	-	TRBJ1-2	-	TGTGCCAGCAGCTTACGACAGTCCTATTACACCTTC	CASSLRQSYYTF
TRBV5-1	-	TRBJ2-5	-	TGCGCCAGCAGCTTGGCTACGGAGACCCAGTACTTC	CASSLATETQYF
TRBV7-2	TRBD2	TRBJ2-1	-	TGTGCCAGCAGCTTCGGGACTAGCAGGAATGAGCAGTTCTTC	CASSFGTSRNEQFF
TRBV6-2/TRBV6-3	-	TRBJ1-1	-	TGTGCCAGCAGTAAGATCGGGGGCACTGAAGCTTTCTTT	CASSKIGGTEAFF
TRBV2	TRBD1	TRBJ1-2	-	TGTGCCAGCAGGACCCGGACAGGGGTTAGGTATGGTCACACCTTC	CASRTRTGVRYGHTF
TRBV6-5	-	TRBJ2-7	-	TGTGCCAGCAGTTACTCGGGGACACTCTCCTACGAGCAGTACTTC	CASSYSGTLSYEQYF
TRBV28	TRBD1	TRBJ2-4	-	TGTGCCAGCAGTCTTTTTGCCGGACAGGGATTAGCCAAAAACATTCAGTACTTC	CASSLFAGQGLAKNIQYF
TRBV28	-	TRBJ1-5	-	TGTGCCAGCACCTTCCCGGGGGGGGGTCAGCCCCAGCATTTT	CASTFPGGGQPQHF